This T cell receptor (beta chain) was documented in a study of cytomegalovirus exposure and HLA in healthy donors. The study ran its PCR with 60 Vbeta and 13 Jbeta primers. The data were produced by immunoSEQ multiplex PCR, yet TCRdb's version contains in-frame clones alone and is incomplete. This table has some 190,000 clones, roughly four fifths appearing once. Worth noting for this clone: Its antigen is still unknown.

Germline V lookup: CDR1 LNHDA, CDR2 SQIVND (reference sequence). Trimming left V 5 bases short and J 6 bases short, with 13 bases between. This CDR3 has 14 amino acids. General study results and limits: Later analysis suggested most CMV-associated TCR beta chains were HLA-restricted.

The clonotype comes from a man aged 18 to 30 in good health and CMV-seronegative. The chain has TRBV19 and TRBJ2-2, with D possibly being TRBD2 (5 bases). The sample was PBMCs. The CDR3 sequence: CASSPLRSAGELFF. In nucleotides, the CDR3 is TGTGCCAGTAGTCCACTCCGTAGCGCCGGGGAGCTGTTTTTT. Supplemented by reference TRBV19 and TRBJ2-2, the full variable domain reads DGGITQSPKYLFRKEGQNVTLSCEQNLNHDAMYWYRQDPGQGLRLIYYSQIVNDFQKGDIAEGYSVSREKKESFPLTVTSAQKNPTAFYLCASSPLRSAGELFFGEGSRLTVL.